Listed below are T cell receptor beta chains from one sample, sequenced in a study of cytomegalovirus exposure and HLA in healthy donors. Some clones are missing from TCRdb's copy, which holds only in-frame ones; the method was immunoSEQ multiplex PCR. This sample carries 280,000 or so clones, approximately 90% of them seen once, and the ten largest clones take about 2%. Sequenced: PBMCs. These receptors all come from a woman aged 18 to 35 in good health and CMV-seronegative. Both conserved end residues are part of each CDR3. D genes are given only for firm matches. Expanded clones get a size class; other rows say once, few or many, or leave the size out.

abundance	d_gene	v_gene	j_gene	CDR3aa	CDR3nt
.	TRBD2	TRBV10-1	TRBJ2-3	CASRDSGADTQYF	TGCGCCAGTAGAGATAGCGGGGCGGATACGCAGTATTTT
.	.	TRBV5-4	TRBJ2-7	CASSSPGLLSYEQYF	TGTGCCAGCAGCTCCCCAGGGCTATTATCCTACGAGCAGTACTTC
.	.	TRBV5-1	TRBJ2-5	CASSFEVETQYF	TGCGCCAGCAGCTTCGAGGTGGAGACCCAGTACTTC
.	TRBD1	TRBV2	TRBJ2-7	CASRANRGLEQYF	TGTGCCAGCAGGGCCAACAGGGGCCTGGAGCAGTACTTC
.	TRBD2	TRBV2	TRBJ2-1	CASRTSGGTYNEQFF	TGTGCCAGCAGGACTAGCGGGGGCACCTACAATGAGCAGTTCTTC
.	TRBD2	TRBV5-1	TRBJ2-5	CASSSLGLPGETQYF	TGCGCCAGCAGCTCCTTGGGACTACCTGGGGAGACCCAGTACTTC
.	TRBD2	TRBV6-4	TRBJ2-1	CAGSKLALYNEQFF	TGTGCCGGATCAAAACTAGCGCTCTACAATGAGCAGTTCTTC
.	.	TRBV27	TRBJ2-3	CASSPGVGVAGPTDTQYF	TGTGCCAGCAGTCCTGGGGTCGGAGTGGCGGGACCAACAGATACGCAGTATTTT
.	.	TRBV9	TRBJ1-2	CASTARWQGTGYTF	TGTGCCAGCACCGCCCGTTGGCAGGGTACCGGCTACACCTTC
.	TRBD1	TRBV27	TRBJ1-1	CASSARTGTTEAFF	TGTGCCAGCAGTGCCCGGACAGGGACCACTGAAGCTTTCTTT
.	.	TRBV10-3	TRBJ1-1	CAISESWRDGEAFF	TGTGCCATCAGTGAGTCGTGGAGGGACGGTGAAGCTTTCTTT
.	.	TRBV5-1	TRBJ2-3	CASSLQGLDTQYF	TGCGCCAGCAGCTTGCAGGGGCTAGATACGCAGTATTTT
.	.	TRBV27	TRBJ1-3	CASSRRGYSGNTIYF	TGTGCCAGCAGTCGACGGGGATACTCTGGAAACACCATATATTTT
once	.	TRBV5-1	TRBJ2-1	CASSTGIEQFF	TGCGCCAGCTCGACTGGCATTGAGCAGTTCTTC
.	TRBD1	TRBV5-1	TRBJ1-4	CASSSFTGGSEKLFF	TGCGCCAGCAGCTCGTTTACAGGGGGGTCGGAAAAACTGTTTTTT
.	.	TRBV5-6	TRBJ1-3	CASSLGAHSGNTIYF	TGTGCCAGCAGCTTGGGGGCGCACTCTGGAAACACCATATATTTT
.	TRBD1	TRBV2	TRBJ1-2	CASIFPGQGEWAGYTF	TGTGCCAGCATATTCCCAGGACAGGGGGAGTGGGCTGGCTACACCTTC
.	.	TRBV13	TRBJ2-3	CASSPRRGGTTDTQYF	TGTGCCAGCAGCCCCCGAAGGGGCGGGACCACAGATACGCAGTATTTT
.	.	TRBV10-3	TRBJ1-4	CAISDSSGIRGEKLFF	TGTGCCATCAGTGACTCTTCCGGGATCCGGGGAGAAAAACTGTTTTTT